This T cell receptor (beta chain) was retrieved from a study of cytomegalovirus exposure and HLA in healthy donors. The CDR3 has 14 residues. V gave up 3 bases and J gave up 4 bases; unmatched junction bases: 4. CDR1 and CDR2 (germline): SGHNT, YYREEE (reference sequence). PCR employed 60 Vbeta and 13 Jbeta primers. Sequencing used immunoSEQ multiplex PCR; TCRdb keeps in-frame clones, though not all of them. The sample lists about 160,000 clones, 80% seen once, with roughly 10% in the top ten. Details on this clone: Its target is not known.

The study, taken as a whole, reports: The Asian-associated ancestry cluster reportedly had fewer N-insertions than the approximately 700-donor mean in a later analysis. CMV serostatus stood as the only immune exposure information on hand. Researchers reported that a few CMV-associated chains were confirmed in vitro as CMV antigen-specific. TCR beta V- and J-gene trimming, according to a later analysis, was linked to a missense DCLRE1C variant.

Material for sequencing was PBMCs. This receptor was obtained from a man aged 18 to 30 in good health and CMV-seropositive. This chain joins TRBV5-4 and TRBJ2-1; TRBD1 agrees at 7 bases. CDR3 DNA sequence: TGTGCCAGCAGCTGGACAGGAGGATACAATGAGCAGTTCTTC. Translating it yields CASSWTGGYNEQFF.